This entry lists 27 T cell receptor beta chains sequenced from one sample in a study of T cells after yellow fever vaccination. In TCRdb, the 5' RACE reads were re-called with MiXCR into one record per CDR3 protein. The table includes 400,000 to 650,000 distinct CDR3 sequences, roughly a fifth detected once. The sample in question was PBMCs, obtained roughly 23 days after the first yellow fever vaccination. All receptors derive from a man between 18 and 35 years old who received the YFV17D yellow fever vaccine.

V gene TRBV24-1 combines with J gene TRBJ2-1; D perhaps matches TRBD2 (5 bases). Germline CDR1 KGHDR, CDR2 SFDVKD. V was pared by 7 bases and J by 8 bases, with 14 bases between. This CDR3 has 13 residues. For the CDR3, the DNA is TGTGCCACCAGGGCCAGTGACGGGGATGAGCAGTTCTTC. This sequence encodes CATRASDGDEQFF.

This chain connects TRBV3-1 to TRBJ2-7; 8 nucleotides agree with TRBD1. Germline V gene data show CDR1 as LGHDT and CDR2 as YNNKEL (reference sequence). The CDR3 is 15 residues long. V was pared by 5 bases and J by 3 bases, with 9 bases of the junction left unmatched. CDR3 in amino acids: CASSGRDRLYYEQYF. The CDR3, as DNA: TGTGCCAGCAGCGGCCGGGACAGGCTTTACTACGAGCAGTACTTC.

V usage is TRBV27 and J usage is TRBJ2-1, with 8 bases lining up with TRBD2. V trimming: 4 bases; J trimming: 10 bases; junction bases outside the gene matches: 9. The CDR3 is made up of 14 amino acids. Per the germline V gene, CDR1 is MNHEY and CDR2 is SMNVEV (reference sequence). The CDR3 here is CASSSGTRRGEQFF. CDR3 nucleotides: TGTGCCAGCAGTTCGGGGACTAGGAGAGGCGAGCAGTTCTTC.

CDR3 region: CASSNREDEQFF. CDR3 nucleotides: TGTGCCAGCAGCAACCGGGAGGACGAGCAGTTCTTC. V is TRBV7-2 and J is TRBJ2-1; 7 bases map to TRBD2. V dropped 5 bases and J dropped 10; count of bases not matched to a gene: 5. Germline CDR1 reads SGHTA; CDR2 reads FQGNSA. The CDR3 consists of 12 residues.

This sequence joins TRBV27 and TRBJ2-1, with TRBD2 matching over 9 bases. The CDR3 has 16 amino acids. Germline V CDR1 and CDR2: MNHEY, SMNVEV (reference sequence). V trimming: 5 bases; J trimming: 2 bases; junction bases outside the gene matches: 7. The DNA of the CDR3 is TGTGCCAGCAGTAGCGGGGGGCTTTTAACCTACAATGAGCAGTTCTTC. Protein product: CASSSGGLLTYNEQFF.

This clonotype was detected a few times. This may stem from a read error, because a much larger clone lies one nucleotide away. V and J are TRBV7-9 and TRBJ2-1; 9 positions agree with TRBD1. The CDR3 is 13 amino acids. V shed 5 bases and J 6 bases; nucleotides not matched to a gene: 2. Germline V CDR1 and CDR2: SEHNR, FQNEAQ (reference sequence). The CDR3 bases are TGTGCCAGCAGCCGGACAGGGGTCAATGAGCAGTTCTTC. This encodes CASSRTGVNEQFF.

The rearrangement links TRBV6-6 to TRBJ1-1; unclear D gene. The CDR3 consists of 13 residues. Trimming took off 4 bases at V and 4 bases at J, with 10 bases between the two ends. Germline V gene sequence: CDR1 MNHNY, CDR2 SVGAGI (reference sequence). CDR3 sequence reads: CASSSPGATEAFF. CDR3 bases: TGTGCCAGCAGTTCCCCGGGTGCCACTGAAGCTTTCTTT.

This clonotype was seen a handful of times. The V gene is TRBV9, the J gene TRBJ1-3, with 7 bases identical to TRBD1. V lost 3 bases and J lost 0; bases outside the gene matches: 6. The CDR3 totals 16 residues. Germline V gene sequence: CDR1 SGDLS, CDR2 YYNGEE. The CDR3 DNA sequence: TGTGCCAGCAGCGAAACGGGGACAGCCTCTGGAAACACCATATATTTT. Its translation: CASSETGTASGNTIYF. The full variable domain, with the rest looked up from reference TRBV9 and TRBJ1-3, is DSGVTQTPKHLITATGQRVTLRCSPRSGDLSVYWYQQSLDQGLQFLIQYYNGEERAKGNILERFSAQQFPDLHSELNLSSLELGDSALYFCASSETGTASGNTIYFGEGSWLTVV.

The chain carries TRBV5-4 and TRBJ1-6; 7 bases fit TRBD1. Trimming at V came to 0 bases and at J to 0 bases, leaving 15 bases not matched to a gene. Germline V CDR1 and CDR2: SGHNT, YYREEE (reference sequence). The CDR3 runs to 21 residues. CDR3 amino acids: CASSLEQLARGTGSYNSPLHF. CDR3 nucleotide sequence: TGTGCCAGCAGCTTGGAACAGCTTGCCAGGGGGACCGGCTCCTATAATTCACCCCTCCACTTT.

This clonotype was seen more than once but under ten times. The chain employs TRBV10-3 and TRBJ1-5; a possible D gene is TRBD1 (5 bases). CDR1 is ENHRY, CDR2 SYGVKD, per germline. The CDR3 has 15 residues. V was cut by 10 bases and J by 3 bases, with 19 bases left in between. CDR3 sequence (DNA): TGTGCCACCGTAGGGGAACGGAACTCCAATCAGCCCCAGCATTTT. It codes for CATVGERNSNQPQHF.

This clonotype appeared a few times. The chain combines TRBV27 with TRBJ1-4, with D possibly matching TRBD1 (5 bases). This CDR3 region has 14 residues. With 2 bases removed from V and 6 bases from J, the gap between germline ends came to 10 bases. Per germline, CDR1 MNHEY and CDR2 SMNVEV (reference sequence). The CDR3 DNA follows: TGTGCCAGCAGTTTAGCGGGGGTAGATGAAAAACTGTTTTTT. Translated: CASSLAGVDEKLFF.

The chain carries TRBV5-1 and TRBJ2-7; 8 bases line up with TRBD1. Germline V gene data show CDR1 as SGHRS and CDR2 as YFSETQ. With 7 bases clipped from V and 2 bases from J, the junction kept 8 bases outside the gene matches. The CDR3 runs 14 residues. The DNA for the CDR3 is TGCGCCAGCTTCCCGGGACAGGATACCTACGAGCAGTACTTC. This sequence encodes CASFPGQDTYEQYF.

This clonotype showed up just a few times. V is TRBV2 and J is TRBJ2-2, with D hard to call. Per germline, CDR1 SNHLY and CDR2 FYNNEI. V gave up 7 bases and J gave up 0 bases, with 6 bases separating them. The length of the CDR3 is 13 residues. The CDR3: CASKPPNTGELFF. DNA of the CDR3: TGTGCCAGCAAGCCCCCGAACACCGGGGAGCTGTTTTTT.

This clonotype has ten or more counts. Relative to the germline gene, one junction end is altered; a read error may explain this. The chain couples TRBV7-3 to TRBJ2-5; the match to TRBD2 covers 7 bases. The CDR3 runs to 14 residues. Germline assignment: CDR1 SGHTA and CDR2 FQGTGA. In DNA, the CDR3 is TGTGCCAGCAGTTTAAACGGGGGGCAAGAGACCCAGTACTTC. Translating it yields CASSLNGGQETQYF.

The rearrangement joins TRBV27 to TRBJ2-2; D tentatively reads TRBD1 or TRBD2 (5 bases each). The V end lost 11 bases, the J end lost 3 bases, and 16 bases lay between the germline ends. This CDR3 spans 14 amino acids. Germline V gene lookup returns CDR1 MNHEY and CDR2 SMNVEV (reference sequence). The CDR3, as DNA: TGTGCCGGAAGAAGGGACGGATACACCGGGGAGCTGTTTTTT. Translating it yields CAGRRDGYTGELFF.

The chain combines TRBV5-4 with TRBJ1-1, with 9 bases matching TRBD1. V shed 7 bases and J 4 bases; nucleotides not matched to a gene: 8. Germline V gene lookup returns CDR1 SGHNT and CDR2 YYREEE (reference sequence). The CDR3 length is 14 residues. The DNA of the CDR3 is TGTGCCAGCGGGAGGACAGGGGAAGGCACTGAAGCTTTCTTT. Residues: CASGRTGEGTEAFF. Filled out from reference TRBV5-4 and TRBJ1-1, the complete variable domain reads ETGVTQSPTHLIKTRGQQVTLRCSSQSGHNTVSWYQQALGQGPQFIFQYYREEENGRGNFPPRFSGLQFPNYSSELNVNALELDDSALYLCASGRTGEGTEAFFGQGTRLTVV.

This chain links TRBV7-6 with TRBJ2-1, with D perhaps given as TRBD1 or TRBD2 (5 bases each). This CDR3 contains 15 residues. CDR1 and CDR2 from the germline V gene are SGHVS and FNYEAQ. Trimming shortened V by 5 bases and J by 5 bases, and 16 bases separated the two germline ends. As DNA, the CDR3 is TGTGCCAGCAGCCCAACAGGAACGGGGAACAATGAGCAGTTCTTC. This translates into CASSPTGTGNNEQFF.

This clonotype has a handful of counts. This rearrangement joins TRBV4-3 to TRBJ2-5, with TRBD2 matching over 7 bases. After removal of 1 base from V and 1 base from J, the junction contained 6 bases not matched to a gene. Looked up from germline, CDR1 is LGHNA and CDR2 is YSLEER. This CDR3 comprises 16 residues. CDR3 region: CASSQVTGGLQETQYF. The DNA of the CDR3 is TGCGCCAGCAGCCAAGTTACGGGGGGACTCCAAGAGACCCAGTACTTC.

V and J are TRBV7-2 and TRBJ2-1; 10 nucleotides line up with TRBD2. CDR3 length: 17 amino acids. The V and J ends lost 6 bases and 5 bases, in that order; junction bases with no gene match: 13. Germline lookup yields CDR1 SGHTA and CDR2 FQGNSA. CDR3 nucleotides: TGTGCCAGCAGTTCACTAAATAAGCGGGGGGGTAACAATGAGCAGTTCTTC. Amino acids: CASSSLNKRGGNNEQFF.

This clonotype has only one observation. DNA of the CDR3: TGCGCCAGCAGCTTGGCAGTTTCAAATGAGCAGTTCTTC. Residues: CASSLAVSNEQFF. The chain employs TRBV5-1 and TRBJ2-1; D uncertain. The germline V gene has CDR1 SGHRS and CDR2 YFSETQ. The V end was cut by 0 bases, the J end by 7 bases, with 8 bases between. The CDR3 is 13 residues long.

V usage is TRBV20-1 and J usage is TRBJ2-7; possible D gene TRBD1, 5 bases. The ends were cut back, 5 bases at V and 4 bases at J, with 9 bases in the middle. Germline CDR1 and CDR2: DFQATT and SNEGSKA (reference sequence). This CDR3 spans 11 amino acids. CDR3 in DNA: TGCAGTGCTTATACAGGATACGAGCAGTACGTC. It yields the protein CSAYTGYEQYV.

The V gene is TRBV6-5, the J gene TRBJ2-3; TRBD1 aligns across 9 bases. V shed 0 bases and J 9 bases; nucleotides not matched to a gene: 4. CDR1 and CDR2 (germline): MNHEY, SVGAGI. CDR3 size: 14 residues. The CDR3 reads CASSYSYRGRTQYF. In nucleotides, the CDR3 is TGTGCCAGCAGTTACTCGTACAGGGGGCGAACGCAGTATTTT.

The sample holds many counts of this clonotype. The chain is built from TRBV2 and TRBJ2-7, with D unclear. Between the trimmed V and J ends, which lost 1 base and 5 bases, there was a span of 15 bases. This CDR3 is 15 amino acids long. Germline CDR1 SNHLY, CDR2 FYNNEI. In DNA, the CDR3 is TGTGCCAGCAGTGAAGAAAGAATGCGATTCGACGAGCAGTACGTC. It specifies CASSEERMRFDEQYV.

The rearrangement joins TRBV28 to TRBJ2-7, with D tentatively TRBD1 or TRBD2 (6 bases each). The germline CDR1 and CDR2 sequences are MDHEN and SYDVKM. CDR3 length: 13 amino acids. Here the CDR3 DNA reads TGTGCCAGCAGTATATGGGGGGCCGAAGAGCAGTACGTC. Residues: CASSIWGAEEQYV.

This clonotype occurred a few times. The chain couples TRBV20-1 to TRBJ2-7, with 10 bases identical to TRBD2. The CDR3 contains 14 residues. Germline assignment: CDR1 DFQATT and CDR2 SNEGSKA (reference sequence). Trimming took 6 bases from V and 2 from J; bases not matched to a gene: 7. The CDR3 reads CSADLAGEAYEQYV. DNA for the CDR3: TGCAGTGCGGACCTAGCGGGGGAGGCCTACGAGCAGTACGTC.

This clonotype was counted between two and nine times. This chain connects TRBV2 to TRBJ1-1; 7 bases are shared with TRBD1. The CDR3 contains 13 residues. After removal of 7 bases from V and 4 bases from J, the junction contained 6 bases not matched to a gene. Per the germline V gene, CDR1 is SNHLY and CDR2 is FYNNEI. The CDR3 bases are TGTGCCAGCACCACAGGGGCCGGCACTGAAGCTTTCTTT. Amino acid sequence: CASTTGAGTEAFF.

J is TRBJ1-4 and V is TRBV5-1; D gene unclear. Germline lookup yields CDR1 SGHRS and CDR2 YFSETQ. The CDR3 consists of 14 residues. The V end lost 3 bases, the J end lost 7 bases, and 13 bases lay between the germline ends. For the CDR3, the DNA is TGCGCCAGCAGCTATGAGGCCAGTGGTGAAAAACTGTTTTTT. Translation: CASSYEASGEKLFF.